This T cell receptor (beta chain) was profiled in a study of blood T cell repertoires in COVID-19 (dated by TCRdb to 2020 to 2021). Notes on the research overall: Collaborator samples came from the United States, Italy and Spain and covered acute and convalescent phases of COVID-19. The prospective study material was composed of cDNA or gDNA derived from T cells, B-cell-depleted T cells, or PBMCs. Deeply sampled blood TCRbeta repertoires from subjects exposed to, actively infected with, or recovered from COVID-19 were included in the dataset. The samples were drawn from two sources: the first 160 participants of the ongoing ImmuneRACE study, and some 1,300 subjects contributed by 6 global collaborators. Where available, HLA class I and class II types were taken from metadata supplied by the sample provider and were not determined by assay-based typing. Nearly every sample came with metadata listing a de-identified subject ID, COVID-19 status, age in years and sex. A freely available public database, intended as a resource for researchers studying the immune response to SARS-CoV-2, is where the repertoires were released. Results and caveats for the whole study, not just this receptor: The quantity of clinical and demographic metadata differed by source and by participant and was supplied without curation.

From the germline V gene (reference sequence), CDR1 is LGHDT and CDR2 is YNNKEL. Germline trimming: 1 base from V, 6 bases from J; junction bases outside gene matches: 6. The CDR3 spans 16 residues, from the cysteine through the phenylalanine. The sequence is cut down to CDR3 DNA, 48 bases in frame from base 1. The immunoSEQ Assay, a bias-controlled multiplex PCR, was used to amplify TCRbeta CDR3 regions from genomic DNA. In the paper's pipeline: Nucleated cell counts per sample were estimated from amplification of reference gene primers within the assay. Sequence reads were collapsed and filtered to measure the absolute abundance of every unique TCRbeta CDR3 rearrangement. For each sample, productive Simpson clonality was calculated by taking the square root of Simpson's diversity index across productive rearrangements. As stored in TCRdb, this immuneACCESS dataset retains in-frame rearrangements with V and J assigned. A fraction of the clones does not appear; measured against another copy, unresolved V genes explain less than half of the discrepancy, and the remainder lacks a known reason. Clonal size and the V and J genes are those of that table, whereas D and trimming came from the DNA. The sample contains more than 10,000 clones, more than 75% of them found a single time. 13% to 15% of the sample goes to the ten largest clones.

As to this clone: The specificity of this receptor is unknown. No qualities accompany the bases; no much larger clone lies one base away.

The collaborating institutions used their own protocols to collect whole blood in K2EDTA tubes. For TCRbeta analysis, collaborators shipped samples as frozen whole blood, isolated PBMCs, or DNA extracted from either of those sample types. This sequence originates from a human donor in a cohort sampled during active COVID-19. In this chain, TRBV3-1 (or the pseudogene TRBV3-2) is recombined with TRBJ2-1, with 10 middle bases fitting TRBD2. The sequenced sample consisted of peripheral blood. The CDR3 is CASSQGASGGFNEQFF. The bases are TGTGCCAGCAGCCAAGGGGCTAGCGGGGGTTTCAATGAGCAGTTCTTC.